The clone carrying this TCR beta chain has more than one count but fewer than ten. The antigen is unknown. This record belongs to a study of response to subunit inactivated influenza vaccine. Study conclusions and caveats: With each seasonal influenza vaccination, the authors suggested, few new T cells are recruited.

The CDR3 spans 18 residues. CDR1 SGHAT and CDR2 FQDESV come from the germline V gene (reference sequence). Losses at the gene ends were 2 bases for V and 0 bases for J; bases not matched to a gene: 13. Via MiXCR, TCRdb re-called the RT-PCR reads, giving one row per CDR3 protein. Among 500,000 to 600,000 distinct CDR3 sequences listed, approximately 14% were seen once. The sequences come from PBMCs from blood, collected 11 to 12 days after vaccination. The genes are TRBV11-1 and TRBJ2-7, with TRBD2 identical over 7 bases. This TCR was recovered from a man over 45 who received an inactivated influenza vaccine. The CDR3 DNA follows: TGTGCCAGCAGCTTACCCTCCACCGGGACTACGTCCTCCTACGAGCAGTACTTC. This codes for CASSLPSTGTTSSYEQYF.